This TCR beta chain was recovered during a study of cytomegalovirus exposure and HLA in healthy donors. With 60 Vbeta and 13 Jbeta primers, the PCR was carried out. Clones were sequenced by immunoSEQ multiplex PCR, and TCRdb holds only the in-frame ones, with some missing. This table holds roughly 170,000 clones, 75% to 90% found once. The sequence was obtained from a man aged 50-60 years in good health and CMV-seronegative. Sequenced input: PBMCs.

The CDR3 reads CASTTGILNYGYTF. CDR3 bases: TGTGCCAGTACCACCGGGATCCTTAACTATGGCTACACCTTC. The chain carries TRBV19 and TRBJ1-2, with D unclear. CDR3 length: 14 residues. V dropped 7 bases and J dropped 1 base, with 13 bases sitting between them. Looked up from germline, CDR1 is LNHDA and CDR2 is SQIVND (reference sequence).